The source of this TCR beta chain is a study of STAT3 mutations in large granular lymphocyte leukemia. Looking at the study overall: Roughly half of the longitudinally sequenced T-LGLL patients carried detectable canonical activating STAT3 mutations. Study-wide results and limits: Some patients had dominant TCR clones larger than their STAT3 mutant burden. At least one immunodominant TCR beta clonotype appeared in every T-cell large granular lymphocyte leukemia patient. Clonal expansion was inferred from other time points because no sample existed at each clone's first appearance. All newly emerging clones after therapy were STAT3 wild type.

The table came from immunoSEQ multiplex PCR; TCRdb's copy has only in-frame clones and leaves some out. Of about 5,500 clones listed, over 90% are singletons. A note on this clone: Its antigen is undetermined.

The CDR3 has 15 residues. CDR1 and CDR2 from the germline V gene are SGHTA and FQGNSA. V was clipped by 3 bases and J by 4 bases; unmatched bases: 7. The sequenced sample was peripheral blood mononuclear cells. This receptor was taken from a man aged 60 to 75 with T-cell large granular lymphocyte leukemia. Some clones in this sample may be carry-over from other donors' samples. The chain recombines TRBV7-2 with TRBJ2-3; 7 nucleotides align to TRBD2. CDR3 in amino acids: CASSFGGSRADTQYF. CDR3 bases: TGTGCCAGCAGCTTTGGCGGGAGTCGAGCAGATACGCAGTATTTT.